The rows below give T cell receptor beta chains drawn from one sample of a study of identical twins. TCRdb recomputed calls from the 5' RACE reads with MiXCR, one row per CDR3 protein. This table has some 760,000 distinct CDR3 sequences, 15% to 20% appearing once. This sample also appeared in a second study, on T cells expressing NK-cell markers.

Material: PBMCs. The receptors derive from a woman between 18 and 29 years old in good health. CDR3s include the opening cysteine and the closing phenylalanine or tryptophan. The D gene is left open where the match is weak. The size entry is marked missing in some rows and otherwise reads once, few, many or a size class.

j_call | v_call | clone_size | d_call | cdr3_nt | cdr3_aa
TRBJ2-7 | TRBV6-1 | . | . | TGTGCCAGCAGAAACGGGGGCCTTGGGCCTTACGAGCAGTACTTC | CASRNGGLGPYEQYF
TRBJ2-1 | TRBV27 | few | . | TGTGCCAGCAGTCCCCACGAGCGGCGGACCTACAATGAGCAGTTCTTC | CASSPHERRTYNEQFF
TRBJ2-5 | TRBV20-1 | . | . | TGCAGTGCTAGTTGGTCCGGACACCCGAAAGAAGAGACCCAGTACTTC | CSASWSGHPKEETQYF
TRBJ2-3 | TRBV28 | few | . | TGTGCCAGCAGTTTATGGCGGGCCGGTAGCACAGATACGCAGTATTTT | CASSLWRAGSTDTQYF
TRBJ2-1 | TRBV27 | few | TRBD2 | TGTGCCAGCACCGCGCCGGCTAGCGGCCACAATGAGCAGTTCTTC | CASTAPASGHNEQFF
TRBJ1-3 | TRBV5-1 | many | . | TGCGCCAGCAGCTTGGAACCCGGAAACACCATATATTTT | CASSLEPGNTIYF
TRBJ2-1 | TRBV7-9 | . | TRBD2 | TGTGCCAGCAGCTTAGCGCCTAGCGGGAATTCCTACAATGAGCAGTTCTTC | CASSLAPSGNSYNEQFF
TRBJ1-6 | TRBV20-1 | . | . | TGCAGTGCTAGATCTAGAGCGGGGACTAACTATAATTCACCCCTCCACTTT | CSARSRAGTNYNSPLHF
TRBJ2-1 | TRBV20-1 | few | TRBD2 | TGCAGTGCTAGAGATCTCGAGACTAGCGGGAGTACTTTCAATGAGCAGTTCTTC | CSARDLETSGSTFNEQFF
TRBJ2-3 | TRBV5-1 | few | TRBD2 | TGCGCCAGCACCGTTAGCGGGACTAGCACAGATACGCAGTATTTT | CASTVSGTSTDTQYF
TRBJ1-1 | TRBV5-5 | . | . | TGTGCCAGCAGCTTATCCACAAAAGCTTTCTTT | CASSLSTKAFF
TRBJ2-3 | TRBV18 | . | . | TGTGCCAGCTCACCATCAGGGACCCCTAGCACAGATACGCAGTATTTT | CASSPSGTPSTDTQYF
TRBJ1-3 | TRBV7-2 | . | . | TGTGCCAGCAGCTTAAGAGGGGTTGGGACCATATATTTT | CASSLRGVGTIYF
TRBJ1-1 | TRBV7-2 | . | . | TGTGCCAGCAGCTTAGGGGGCGCTGACACTGAAGCTTTCTTT | CASSLGGADTEAFF
TRBJ2-1 | TRBV3-1 | . | TRBD2 | TGTGCCAGCAGCCTCCTAAGGACTAGCGGTGAGCAGTTCTTC | CASSLLRTSGEQFF
TRBJ2-3 | TRBV4-3 | few | . | TGCGCCAGCAGCCAAGGGAGGGGAACGCGCACAGATACGCAGTATTTT | CASSQGRGTRTDTQYF
TRBJ2-3 | TRBV27 | few | TRBD2 | TGTGCCAGCAGACTCACTAGCGGGAGGCCACTGAGCACAGATACGCAGTATTTT | CASRLTSGRPLSTDTQYF
TRBJ2-1 | TRBV7-6 | . | TRBD1 | TGTGCCAGCAGCTCTCACACCGGACAGGGGAGGAATGAGCAGTTCTTC | CASSSHTGQGRNEQFF
TRBJ2-5 | TRBV2 | few | TRBD2 | TGTGCCAGCAGTGCCTTGACTAGCGGGGAAGAGACCCAGTACTTC | CASSALTSGEETQYF
TRBJ1-4 | TRBV5-1 | . | TRBD1 | TGCGCCAGCAGCCGGACAGGGCTGACCCGGAATGAAAAACTGTTTTTT | CASSRTGLTRNEKLFF
TRBJ2-2 | TRBV20-1 | . | . | TGCAGTGCTGGCCCTGGGGCGGGCACCGGGGAGCTGTTTTTT | CSAGPGAGTGELFF
TRBJ1-2 | TRBV20-1 | few | TRBD1 | TGCAGTGCTAACGACAGGGTGCGAGGCTACACCTTC | CSANDRVRGYTF
TRBJ2-2 | TRBV3-1 | . | TRBD2 | TGTGCCAGCAGCCAAGGACTAGCGGGAGCGGCCGGGGAGCTGTTTTTT | CASSQGLAGAAGELFF
TRBJ1-1 | TRBV29-1 | few | TRBD1 | TGCAGCGTCGACAGGGGGCGTAACACTGAAGTTTTCTTT | CSVDRGRNTEVFF
TRBJ2-5 | TRBV7-9 | few | . | TGTGCCAGCAGCTTAACCGGTAGCGTGCGAGAGACCCAGTACTTC | CASSLTGSVRETQYF